Below are 9 T cell receptor beta chains sequenced from a single sample in a study of blood T cell repertoires in COVID-19. Using immunoSEQ multiplex PCR, the repertoire was profiled, and TCRdb retains in-frame clones only, with some absent. The sample consists of some 120,000 clones, more than 75% of them appearing once. Sequenced: peripheral blood. Receptors were obtained from a man aged 50-59 years with active COVID-19.

The chain recombines TRBV30 with TRBJ1-3, with 7 bases matching TRBD1. Germline CDR1 reads GTSNPN; CDR2 reads SVGIG (reference sequence). The CDR3 totals 13 residues. V gave up 5 bases and J gave up 4 bases; unmatched junction bases: 5. Here the CDR3 reads CAWAKGAGNTIYF. In DNA, the CDR3 is TGTGCCTGGGCTAAGGGGGCGGGAAACACCATATATTTT.

The chain links TRBV29-1 to TRBJ2-4; the match to TRBD1 covers 7 bases. Germline CDR1 SQVTM, CDR2 ANQGSEA. The CDR3 covers 15 residues. V lost 5 bases, J lost 0 bases, and 7 bases stayed unmatched. In DNA form, the CDR3 reads TGCAGCGTTTGGGACAGAGAGTTAGCCAAAAACATTCAGTACTTC. Protein product: CSVWDRELAKNIQYF.

The V and J genes are TRBV6-6 and TRBJ2-1; 7 bases match TRBD1. After removal of 6 bases from V and 12 bases from J, the junction contained 2 bases not matched to a gene. Germline lookup yields CDR1 MNHNY and CDR2 SVGAGI (reference sequence). CDR3 size: 10 residues. CDR3 nucleotides: TGTGCCAGCAGCAGGGACAGGCAGTTCTTC. It codes for CASSRDRQFF.

This chain uses TRBV5-1 with TRBJ1-5; TRBD1 matches 7 bases. The CDR3 runs 17 residues. CDR1 is SGHRS and CDR2 is YFSETQ in the germline V gene. J lost 0 bases, V lost 5 bases, and 11 bases had no gene match. CDR3 in amino acids: CASSLGTEALSNQPQHF. Written as DNA, the CDR3 is TGCGCCAGCAGTCTCGGGACAGAAGCTCTTAGCAATCAGCCCCAGCATTTT. Complete variable domain (other parts from reference TRBV5-1 and TRBJ1-5): KAGVTQTPRYLIKTRGQQVTLSCSPISGHRSVSWYQQTPGQGLQFLFEYFSETQRNKGNFPGRFSGRQFSNSRSEMNVSTLELGDSALYLCASSLGTEALSNQPQHFGDGTRLSIL.

This clone was counted between two and nine times. J is TRBJ2-3 and V is TRBV7-2, with D hard to call. The length of the CDR3 is 13 residues. With 4 bases removed from V and 0 bases from J, the gap between germline ends came to 5 bases. Germline-derived CDR1 and CDR2 are SGHTA and FQGNSA. Here the CDR3 reads CASSSYSTDTQYF. DNA of the CDR3: TGTGCCAGCAGCTCCTACAGCACAGATACGCAGTATTTT.

V is TRBV4-1 and J is TRBJ1-5; D is uncertain. Germline CDR1 MGHRA, CDR2 YSYEKL. The CDR3 contains 15 residues. Deletions cut 4 bases from V and 5 bases from J, with 15 bases between. CDR3 amino acids: CASSPLPHGDQPQHF. In DNA form, the CDR3 reads TGCGCCAGCAGCCCCCTCCCACATGGTGATCAGCCCCAGCATTTT.

V and J are TRBV29-1 and TRBJ2-7, with D possibly matching TRBD1 (7 bases). CDR3 length equals 13 residues. Trimming took off 4 bases at V and 6 bases at J, with 16 bases between the two ends. The germline V gene encodes CDR1 SQVTM and CDR2 ANQGSEA. Here the CDR3 DNA reads TGCAGCGTTGGGGGAGGCAGGGGGTTCGAGCAGTACTTC. The encoded protein is CSVGGGRGFEQYF.

The chain recombines TRBV28 with TRBJ1-3, with D hard to call. V lost 4 bases and J 4 bases, leaving 17 bases between the germline ends. There are 16 residues in the CDR3. Germline values: CDR1 MDHEN, CDR2 SYDVKM. DNA for the CDR3: TGTGCCAGCAGTTCCCCGGGAGGATCTGCAGGAAACACCATATATTTT. Its translation is CASSSPGGSAGNTIYF.

V is TRBV10-3 and J is TRBJ1-1, with D tentatively TRBD1 (5 bases). From germline, CDR1 is ENHRY and CDR2 SYGVKD. The CDR3 is 13 residues long. V gave up 7 bases and J gave up 2 bases, with 11 bases separating them. As DNA, the CDR3 is TGTGCCATCACCCAGGGTATTAACACTGAAGCTTTCTTT. Protein: CAITQGINTEAFF.